The present TCR beta chain was sequenced within a study of human T cells and chemical hapten exposure. General study results and limits: Controls formed significantly fewer large CDR3 similarity clusters than expanded TCRs did.

TCRdb reprocessed the RACE reads with MiXCR, giving one entry per CDR3 protein. The data show roughly 380,000 distinct CDR3 sequences, around 5.5% seen once. This CDR3 region has 14 residues. Trimming cost V 4 bases and J 5 bases; bases outside gene matches: 7. Germline V gives CDR1 SGHNT, CDR2 YYREEE (reference sequence). This clonotype was found a few times. Its specificity is unknown. Stated time point: pre-sensitization, week 0. The treatment is: therapeutic diphenylcyclopropenone sensitization with weekly scalp DPC. Prior to application of each patch test, blood was drawn. This specimen consisted of whole blood, obtained in connection with sensitization to the hapten diphenylcyclopropenone (DPC). The genes are TRBV5-4 and TRBJ2-5; 8 nucleotides match TRBD2. The TCR sequence derives from a woman in her forties or fifties with alopecia areata. Some clones in this sample may be carry-over from other donors' samples. CDR3 in amino acids: CASSAGLGGETQYF. DNA of the CDR3: TGTGCCAGCAGCGCGGGACTAGGAGGGGAGACCCAGTACTTC.